The clone carrying this TCR beta chain was recorded a few times. Using immunoSEQ multiplex PCR, the repertoire was profiled, and TCRdb retains in-frame clones only, with some absent. This table holds under 65,000 clones, around 91% found once. This sample stems from a study of blood T cell repertoires in COVID-19. Study-wide background: In each case, the material was cDNA or gDNA derived from T cells, B-cell-depleted T cells, or PBMCs.

From germline, CDR1 is KGHSH and CDR2 LQKENI. The germline V and J ends were trimmed by 4 bases and 8 bases, with 23 bases remaining between them. The CDR3 is made up of 16 amino acids. Specimen: peripheral blood. V gene TRBV18 combines with J gene TRBJ1-2; TRBD1 is a possible D gene (5 bases). The sequence came from a human donor in a cohort sampled during active COVID-19. The chain's CDR3 is CASSLETGVMNGGYTF. In DNA form, the CDR3 reads TGTGCCAGCTCACTCGAAACAGGAGTTATGAACGGGGGCTACACCTTC.